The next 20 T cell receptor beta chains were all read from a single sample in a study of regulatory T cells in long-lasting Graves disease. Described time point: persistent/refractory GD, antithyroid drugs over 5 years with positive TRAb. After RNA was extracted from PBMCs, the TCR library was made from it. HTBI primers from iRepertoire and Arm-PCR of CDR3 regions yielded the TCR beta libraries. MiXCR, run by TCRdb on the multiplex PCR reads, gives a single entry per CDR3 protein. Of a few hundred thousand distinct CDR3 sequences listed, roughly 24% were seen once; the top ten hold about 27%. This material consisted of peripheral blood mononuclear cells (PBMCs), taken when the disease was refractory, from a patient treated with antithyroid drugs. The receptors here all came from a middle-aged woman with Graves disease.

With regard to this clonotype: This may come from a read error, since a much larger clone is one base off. CDR3 DNA: TGTGCCAGCAGTCCGGACAGGGGACAGGGGACCTACAAGCAGTACTTC. It encodes CASSPDRGQGTYKQYF. This chain joins TRBV6-2 or TRBV6-3 and TRBJ2-7, with 10 positions matching TRBD1. Germline values: CDR1 MNHEY, CDR2 SVGEGT. The CDR3 spans 16 residues.

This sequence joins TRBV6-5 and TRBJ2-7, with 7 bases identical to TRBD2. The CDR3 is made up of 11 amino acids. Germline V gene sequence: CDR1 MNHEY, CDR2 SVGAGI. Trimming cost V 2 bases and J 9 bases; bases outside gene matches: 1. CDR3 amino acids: CASSYGTTQYF. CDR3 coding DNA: TGTGCCAGCAGTTACGGGACTACGCAGTACTTC.

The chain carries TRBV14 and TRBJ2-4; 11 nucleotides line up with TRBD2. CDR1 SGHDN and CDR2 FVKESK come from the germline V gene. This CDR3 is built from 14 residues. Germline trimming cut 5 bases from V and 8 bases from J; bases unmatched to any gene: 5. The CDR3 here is CASSSLAGDDIQYF. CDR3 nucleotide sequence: TGTGCCAGCAGCTCACTAGCGGGAGATGACATTCAGTACTTC.

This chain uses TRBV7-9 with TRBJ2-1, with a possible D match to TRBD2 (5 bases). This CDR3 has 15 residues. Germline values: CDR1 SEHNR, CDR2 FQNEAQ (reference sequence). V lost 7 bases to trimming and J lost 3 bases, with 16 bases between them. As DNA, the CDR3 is TGTGCCAGCACCCTCTACGGAGGTTTCTACAATGAGCAGTTCTTC. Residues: CASTLYGGFYNEQFF.

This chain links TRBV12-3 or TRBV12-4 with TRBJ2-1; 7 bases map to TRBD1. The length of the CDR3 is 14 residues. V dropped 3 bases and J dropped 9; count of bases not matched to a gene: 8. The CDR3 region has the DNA TGTGCCAGCAGTTTGGGACAGAGGGGTGGTGAGCAGTTCTTC. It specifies CASSLGQRGGEQFF.

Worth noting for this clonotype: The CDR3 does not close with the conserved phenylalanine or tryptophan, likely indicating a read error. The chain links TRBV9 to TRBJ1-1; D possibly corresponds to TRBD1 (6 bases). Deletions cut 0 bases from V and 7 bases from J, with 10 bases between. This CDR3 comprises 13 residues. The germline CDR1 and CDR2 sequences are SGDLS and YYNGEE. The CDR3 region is CASSVGGRNEAFC. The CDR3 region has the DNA TGTGCCAGCAGCGTAGGGGGGCGGAATGAAGCTTTCTGT.

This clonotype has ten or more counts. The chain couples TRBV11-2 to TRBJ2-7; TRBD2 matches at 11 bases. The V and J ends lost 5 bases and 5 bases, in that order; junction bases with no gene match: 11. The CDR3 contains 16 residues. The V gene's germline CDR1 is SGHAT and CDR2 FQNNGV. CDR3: CASSPNSGRAVNEQYF. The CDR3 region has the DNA TGTGCCAGCAGCCCGAATAGCGGGAGGGCCGTCAACGAGCAGTACTTC. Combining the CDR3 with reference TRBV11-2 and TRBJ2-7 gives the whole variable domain EAGVAQSPRYKIIEKRQSVAFWCNPISGHATLYWYQQILGQGPKLLIQFQNNGVVDDSQLPKDRFSAERLKGVDSTLKIQPAKLEDSAVYLCASSPNSGRAVNEQYFGPGTRLTVT.

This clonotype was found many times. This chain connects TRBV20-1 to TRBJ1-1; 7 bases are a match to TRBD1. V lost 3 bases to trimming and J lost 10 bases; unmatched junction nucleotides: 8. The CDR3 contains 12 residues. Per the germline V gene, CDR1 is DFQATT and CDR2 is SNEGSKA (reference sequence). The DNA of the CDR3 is TGCAGTGCTAGCCCTGACAGGGTTGCAGCTTTCTTT. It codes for CSASPDRVAAFF.

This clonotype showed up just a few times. The CDR3 DNA is TGTGCCTGGAGTCTACCTTACCCTTGGACCAAAAACATTCAGTACTTC. It encodes CAWSLPYPWTKNIQYF. This chain links TRBV30 with TRBJ2-4; D is unclear. Germline V gene sequence: CDR1 GTSNPN, CDR2 SVGIG (reference sequence). This CDR3 is built from 16 residues. The ends were cut back, 2 bases at V and 2 bases at J, with 16 bases in the middle.

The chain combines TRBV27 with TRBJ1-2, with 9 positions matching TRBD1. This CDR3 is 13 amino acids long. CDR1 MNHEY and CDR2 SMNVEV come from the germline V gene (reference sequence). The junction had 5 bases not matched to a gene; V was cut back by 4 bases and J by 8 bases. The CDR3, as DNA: TGTGCCAGCAGTTATGACAGGGGGTTCGGCTACACCTTC. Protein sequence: CASSYDRGFGYTF.

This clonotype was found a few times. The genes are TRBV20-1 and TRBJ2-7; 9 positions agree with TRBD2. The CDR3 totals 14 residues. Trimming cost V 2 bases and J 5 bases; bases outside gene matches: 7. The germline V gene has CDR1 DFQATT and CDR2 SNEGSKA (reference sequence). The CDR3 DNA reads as TGCAGTGCTAGACGGGGACTAGCTTTCCACGAGCAGTACTTC. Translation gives CSARRGLAFHEQYF.

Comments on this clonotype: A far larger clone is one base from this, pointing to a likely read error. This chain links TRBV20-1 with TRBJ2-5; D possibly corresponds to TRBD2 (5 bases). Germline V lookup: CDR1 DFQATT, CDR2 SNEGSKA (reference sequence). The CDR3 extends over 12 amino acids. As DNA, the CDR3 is TGCAGTGCTAGGAGCGGTCAAGGGACCCAGTACTTC. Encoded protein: CSARSGQGTQYF.

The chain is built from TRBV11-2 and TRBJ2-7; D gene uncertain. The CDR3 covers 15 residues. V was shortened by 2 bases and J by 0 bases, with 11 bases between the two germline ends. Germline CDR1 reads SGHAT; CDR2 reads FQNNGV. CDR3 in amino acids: CASSLISDGSYEQYF. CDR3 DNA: TGTGCCAGCAGCTTAATATCCGACGGCTCCTACGAGCAGTACTTC.

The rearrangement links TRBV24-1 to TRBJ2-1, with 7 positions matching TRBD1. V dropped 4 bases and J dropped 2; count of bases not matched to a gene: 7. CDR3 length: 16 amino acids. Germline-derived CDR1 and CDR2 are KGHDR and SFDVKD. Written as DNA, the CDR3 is TGTGCCACCAGTGACGTAGGGGGCGACACCTACAATGAGCAGTTCTTC. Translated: CATSDVGGDTYNEQFF.

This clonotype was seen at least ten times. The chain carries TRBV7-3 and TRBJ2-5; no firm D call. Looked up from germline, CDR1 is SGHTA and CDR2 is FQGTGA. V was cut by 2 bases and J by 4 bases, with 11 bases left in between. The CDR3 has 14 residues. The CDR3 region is CASSLGPYGETQYF. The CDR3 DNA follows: TGTGCCAGCAGCTTAGGGCCTTACGGAGAGACCCAGTACTTC.

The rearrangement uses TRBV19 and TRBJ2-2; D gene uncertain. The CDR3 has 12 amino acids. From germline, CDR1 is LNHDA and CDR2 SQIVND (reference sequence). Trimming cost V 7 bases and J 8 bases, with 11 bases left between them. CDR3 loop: CASTAFRGELFF. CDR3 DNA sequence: TGTGCCAGTACCGCATTTAGGGGGGAGCTGTTTTTT.

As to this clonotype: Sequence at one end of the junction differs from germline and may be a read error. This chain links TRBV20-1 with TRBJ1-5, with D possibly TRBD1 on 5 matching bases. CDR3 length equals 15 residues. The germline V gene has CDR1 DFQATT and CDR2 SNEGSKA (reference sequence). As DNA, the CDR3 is TGCAGTGCCAGAGGGGTCAGGGCGGGCAATCAGCCCCAGCATTTT. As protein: CSARGVRAGNQPQHF.

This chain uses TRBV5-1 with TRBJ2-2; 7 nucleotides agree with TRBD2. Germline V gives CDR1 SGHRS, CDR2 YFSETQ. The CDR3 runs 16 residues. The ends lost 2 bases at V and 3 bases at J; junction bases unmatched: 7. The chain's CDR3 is CASSFAGVGDTGELFF. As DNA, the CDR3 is TGCGCCAGCAGCTTTGCGGGGGTAGGCGACACCGGGGAGCTGTTTTTT.

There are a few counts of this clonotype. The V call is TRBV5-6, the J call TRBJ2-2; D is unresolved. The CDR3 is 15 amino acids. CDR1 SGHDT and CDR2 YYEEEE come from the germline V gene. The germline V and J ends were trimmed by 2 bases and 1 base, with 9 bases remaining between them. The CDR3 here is CASSFGWRNTGELFF. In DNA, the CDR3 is TGTGCCAGCAGCTTCGGGTGGCGGAACACCGGGGAGCTGTTTTTT.

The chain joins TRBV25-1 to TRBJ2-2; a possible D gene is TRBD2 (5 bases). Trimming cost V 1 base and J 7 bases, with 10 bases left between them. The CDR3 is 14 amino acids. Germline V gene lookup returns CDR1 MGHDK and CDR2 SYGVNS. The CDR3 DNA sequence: TGTGCCAGCAGTGAATCCGGGGTATTCGGGGAGCTGTTTTTT. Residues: CASSESGVFGELFF. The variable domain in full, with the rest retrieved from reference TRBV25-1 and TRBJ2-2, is EADIYQTPRYLVIGTGKKITLECSQTMGHDKMYWYQQDPGMELHLIHYSYGVNSTEKGDLSSESTVSRIRTEHFPLTLESARPSHTSQYLCASSESGVFGELFFGEGSRLTVL.